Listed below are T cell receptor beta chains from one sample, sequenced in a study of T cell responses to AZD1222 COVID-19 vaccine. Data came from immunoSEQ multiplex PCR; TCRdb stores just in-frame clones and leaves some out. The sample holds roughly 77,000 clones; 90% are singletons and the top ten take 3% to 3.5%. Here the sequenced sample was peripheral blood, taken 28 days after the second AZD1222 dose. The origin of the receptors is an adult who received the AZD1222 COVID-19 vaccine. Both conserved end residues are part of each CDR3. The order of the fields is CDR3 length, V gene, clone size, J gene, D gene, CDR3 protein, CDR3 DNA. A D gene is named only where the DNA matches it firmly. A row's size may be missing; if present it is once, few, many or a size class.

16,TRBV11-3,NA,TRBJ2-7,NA,CASSLEGGIKPYEQYF,TGTGCCAGCAGCTTAGAGGGCGGGATCAAGCCCTACGAGCAGTACTTC
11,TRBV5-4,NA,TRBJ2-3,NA,CASSLLDTQYF,TGTGCCAGCAGCTTGTTGGATACGCAGTATTTT
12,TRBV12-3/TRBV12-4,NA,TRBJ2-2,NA,CASSLSYGELFF,TGTGCCAGCAGTTTAAGTTACGGGGAGCTGTTTTTT
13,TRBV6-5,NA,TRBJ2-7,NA,CASLRQESVEQYF,TGTGCCAGCCTACGGCAGGAATCGGTCGAGCAGTACTTC
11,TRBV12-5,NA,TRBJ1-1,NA,CASAVVTEAFF,TGTGCTAGTGCGGTGGTGACTGAAGCTTTCTTT
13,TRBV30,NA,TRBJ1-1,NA,CAWSVEGGTEAFF,TGTGCCTGGAGTGTAGAGGGAGGCACTGAAGCTTTCTTT
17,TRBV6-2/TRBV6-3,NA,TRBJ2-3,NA,CASSYSIGDEGTDTQYF,TGTGCCAGCAGTTACTCGATAGGGGACGAGGGCACAGATACGCAGTATTTT
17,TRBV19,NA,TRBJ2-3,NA,CASSITIFGQGRDTQYF,TGTGCCAGTAGTATCACAATCTTCGGTCAGGGGAGGGATACGCAGTATTTT
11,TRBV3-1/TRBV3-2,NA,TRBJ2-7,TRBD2,CASTSGGRQYF,TGTGCCAGCACCTCGGGGGGACGGCAGTACTTC
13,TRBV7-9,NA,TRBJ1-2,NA,CASSPGSDVSYTF,TGTGCCAGCAGCCCCGGGAGCGATGTAAGCTACACCTTC
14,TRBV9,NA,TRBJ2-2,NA,CASSPGHWTGELFF,TGTGCCAGCAGCCCGGGACACTGGACCGGGGAGCTGTTTTTT
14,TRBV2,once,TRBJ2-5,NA,CAHLGRLEYETQYF,TGTGCCCACCTGGGACGATTAGAGTACGAGACCCAGTACTTC
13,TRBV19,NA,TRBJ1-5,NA,CASSQDSNQPQHF,TGTGCCAGTAGTCAAGACAGTAATCAGCCCCAGCATTTT
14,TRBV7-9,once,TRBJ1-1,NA,CASSLGAGNTEAFF,TGTGCCAGCAGCTTAGGGGCTGGGAACACTGAAGCTTTCTTT
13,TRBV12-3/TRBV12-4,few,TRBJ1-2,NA,CASSPAPNYGYTF,TGTGCCAGCAGTCCAGCCCCTAACTATGGCTACACCTTC
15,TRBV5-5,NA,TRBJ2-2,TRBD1,CASSLNGFRTGGLFF,TGTGCCAGCAGCCTGAACGGGTTTAGGACAGGAGGGCTGTTTTTT
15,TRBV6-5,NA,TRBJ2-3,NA,CASSSSGMSTDTQYF,TGTGCCAGCAGTTCGTCGGGTATGAGCACAGATACGCAGTATTTT
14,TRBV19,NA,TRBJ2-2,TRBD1,CASWDRGRTGELFF,TGTGCCAGCTGGGACAGGGGGCGCACCGGGGAGCTGTTTTTT
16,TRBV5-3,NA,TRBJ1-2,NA,CARSFSWRTANYGYTF,TGTGCCAGAAGCTTTTCCTGGCGGACAGCTAACTATGGCTACACCTTC
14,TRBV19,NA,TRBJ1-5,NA,CASLPRASNQPQHF,TGTGCCAGTCTGCCCCGGGCTAGCAATCAGCCCCAGCATTTT
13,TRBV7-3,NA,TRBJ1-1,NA,CASSRGQNTEAFF,TGTGCCAGCAGCCGTGGACAGAACACTGAAGCTTTCTTT
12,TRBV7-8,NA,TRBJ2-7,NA,CASSQTDREQYF,TGTGCCAGCAGCCAGACAGACCGCGAGCAGTACTTC
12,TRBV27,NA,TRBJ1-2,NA,CASSSPNYGYTF,TGTGCCAGCAGTTCCCCAAACTATGGCTACACCTTC
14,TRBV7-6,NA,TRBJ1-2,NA,CASSSPGQGNGYTF,TGTGCCAGCAGCTCTCCGGGCCAGGGTAATGGCTACACCTTC
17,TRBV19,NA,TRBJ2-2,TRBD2,CASRPLAGAPNTGELFF,TGTGCCAGTAGGCCACTAGCGGGGGCCCCGAACACCGGGGAGCTGTTTTTT
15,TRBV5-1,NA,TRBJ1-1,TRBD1,CASSLQTGTNTEAFF,TGCGCCAGCAGCTTGCAGACAGGGACGAACACTGAAGCTTTCTTT
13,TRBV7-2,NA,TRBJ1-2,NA,CASSLSRDYGYTF,TGTGCCAGCAGCTTATCGCGGGACTATGGCTACACCTTC
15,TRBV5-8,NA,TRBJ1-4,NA,CASSLVEVRNEKLFF,TGTGCCAGCAGCTTGGTGGAAGTCCGAAATGAAAAACTGTTTTTT
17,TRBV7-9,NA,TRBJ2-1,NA,CASSSSGLGRSYNEQFF,TGTGCCAGCAGCTCTTCCGGCCTAGGAAGATCCTACAATGAGCAGTTCTTC
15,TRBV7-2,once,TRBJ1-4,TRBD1,CASRPGGRANEKLFF,TGTGCCAGCAGACCAGGGGGCAGGGCTAATGAAAAACTGTTTTTT
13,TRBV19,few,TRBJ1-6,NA,CASMDRYNSPLHF,TGTGCCAGTATGGACAGATATAATTCACCCCTCCACTTT
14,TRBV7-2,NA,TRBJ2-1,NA,CASSLGAPHNEQFF,TGTGCCAGCAGCTTAGGGGCGCCTCACAATGAGCAGTTCTTC
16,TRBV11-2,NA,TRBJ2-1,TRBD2,CASSPYTLADYNEQFF,TGTGCCAGCAGCCCCTACACACTAGCGGACTACAATGAGCAGTTCTTC
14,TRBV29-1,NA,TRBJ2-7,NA,CSVLPGPTNYEQYF,TGCAGCGTCTTACCGGGGCCCACAAATTACGAGCAGTACTTC
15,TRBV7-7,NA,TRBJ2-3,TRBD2,CASSLAGQSTDTQYF,TGTGCCAGCAGTTTAGCGGGGCAAAGCACAGATACGCAGTATTTT
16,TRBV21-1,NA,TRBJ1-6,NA,CASSKGVALGHSPLHF,TGTGCCAGCAGCAAAGGGGTGGCTCTAGGTCACTCACCCCTCCACTTT
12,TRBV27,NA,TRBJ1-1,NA,CASSPGDTEAFF,TGTGCCAGCAGTCCGGGCGACACTGAAGCTTTCTTT
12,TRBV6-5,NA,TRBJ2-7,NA,CAIRTVSYEQYF,TGTGCCATACGGACTGTTTCCTACGAGCAGTACTTC
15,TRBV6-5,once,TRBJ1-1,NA,CASSYSKPPVVKAFF,TGTGCCAGCAGTTACTCGAAACCCCCTGTAGTGAAAGCTTTCTTT
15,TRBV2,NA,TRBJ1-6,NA,CASNLQGFRNSPLHF,TGTGCCAGCAATTTGCAGGGGTTTCGCAATTCACCCCTCCACTTT